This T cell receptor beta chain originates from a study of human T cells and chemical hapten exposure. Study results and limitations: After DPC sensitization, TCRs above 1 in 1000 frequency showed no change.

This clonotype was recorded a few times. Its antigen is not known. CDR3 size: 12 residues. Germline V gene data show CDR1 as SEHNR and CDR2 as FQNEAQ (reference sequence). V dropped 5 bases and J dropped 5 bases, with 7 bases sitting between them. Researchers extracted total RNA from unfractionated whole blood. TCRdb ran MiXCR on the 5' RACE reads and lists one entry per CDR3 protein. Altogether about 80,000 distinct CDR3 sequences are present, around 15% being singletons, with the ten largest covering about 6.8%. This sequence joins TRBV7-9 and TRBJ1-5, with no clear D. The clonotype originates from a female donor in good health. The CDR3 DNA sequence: TGTGCCAGCAGCCATGAGGATCAGCCCCAGCATTTT. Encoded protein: CASSHEDQPQHF.